The 25 T cell receptor beta chains presented below share a single source sample, sequenced in a study of response to subunit inactivated influenza vaccine. Via MiXCR, TCRdb re-called the RT-PCR reads, giving one row per CDR3 protein. The sample has fewer than 750,000 distinct CDR3 sequences, approximately 14% seen once. The sequenced sample was PBMCs from blood, obtained 11 to 12 days after vaccination. The receptor set was obtained from a man aged 50 to 60 who received an inactivated influenza vaccine.

In this sample, this clonotype turned up once. The chain carries TRBV5-1 and TRBJ2-3, with 11 bases aligning to TRBD2. Germline V gives CDR1 SGHRS, CDR2 YFSETQ. The CDR3 is 20 amino acids. The V segment lost 4 bases and the J segment 8 bases; nucleotides outside the gene matches: 24. DNA for the CDR3: TGCGCCAGCAGCCAACGCCTACCGGGACTAGCGGAGCCAGGGAGGAGTACGCAGTATTTT. Translating it yields CASSQRLPGLAEPGRSTQYF.

The rearrangement links TRBV18 to TRBJ2-5; no firm D call. V was cut by 3 bases and J by 3 bases, with 5 bases left in between. CDR1 is KGHSH, CDR2 LQKENI, per germline. The CDR3 sequence is 12 residues long. CDR3 residues: CASSPGKETQYF. CDR3 DNA: TGTGCCAGCTCACCGGGGAAAGAGACCCAGTACTTC.

V gene TRBV6-5 combines with J gene TRBJ2-1; a possible D gene is TRBD1 (6 bases). Germline assignment: CDR1 MNHEY and CDR2 SVGAGI. V was cut by 0 bases and J by 5 bases, with 8 bases left in between. The CDR3 is made up of 14 amino acids. For the CDR3, the DNA is TGTGCCAGCAGTTACTCGAACAGGGACAATGAGCAGTTCTTC. It specifies CASSYSNRDNEQFF.

This clonotype occurred many times. This rearrangement joins TRBV4-1 to TRBJ2-3; TRBD2 aligns across 7 bases. Per germline, CDR1 MGHRA and CDR2 YSYEKL. The CDR3 consists of 15 residues. The J segment lost 2 bases and the V segment lost 0 bases, leaving 2 bases of the junction unmatched. In nucleotides, the CDR3 is TGCGCCAGCAGCCAAGAAAGCGGGATCACAGATACGCAGTATTTT. Translation: CASSQESGITDTQYF.

This clonotype turned up a few times. The V gene is TRBV9, the J gene TRBJ2-2; D may be TRBD2 (5 bases). V shed 1 base and J shed 1 base, with 8 bases lying between them. CDR3 length: 15 amino acids. Germline CDR1 and CDR2: SGDLS and YYNGEE. The DNA for the CDR3 is TGTGCCAGCAGCGTACTCGGAGGGAACACCGGGGAGCTGTTTTTT. Protein: CASSVLGGNTGELFF.

This clonotype was detected only a few times. This chain links TRBV12-3 or TRBV12-4 with TRBJ1-2; D is undetermined. Trimming cost V 3 bases and J 5 bases, with 10 bases left between them. This CDR3 contains 13 residues. The CDR3 here is CASSFDPRYGYTF. CDR3 nucleotides: TGTGCCAGCAGTTTTGACCCTAGGTATGGCTACACCTTC.

In its sample, this clonotype was seen many times. The chain combines TRBV5-6 with TRBJ2-7, with D possibly being TRBD2 (5 bases). The germline CDR1 and CDR2 sequences are SGHDT and YYEEEE. Trimming took off 4 bases at V and 0 bases at J, with 14 bases between the two ends. The CDR3 is made up of 15 amino acids. The CDR3 bases are TGTGCCAGCAGCCCGACGTCGAGCGGCTCCTACGAGCAGTACTTC. Encoded protein: CASSPTSSGSYEQYF.

This clonotype has ten or more counts. The chain joins TRBV20-1 to TRBJ2-1, with a tentative D call TRBD2 (6 bases). V lost 1 base to trimming and J lost 8 bases, with 15 bases between them. CDR3 length: 14 amino acids. Germline values: CDR1 DFQATT, CDR2 SNEGSKA (reference sequence). In nucleotides, the CDR3 is TGCAGTGCTAGAGTCCGGGGGAGCTTGGATGAGCAGTTCTTC. This gives the protein CSARVRGSLDEQFF.

There are a few counts of this clonotype. This chain connects TRBV28 to TRBJ2-3; tentatively, D is TRBD1 (6 bases). The V gene lost 5 bases and the J gene lost 4 bases, with 19 bases spanning the gap. Germline CDR1 MDHEN, CDR2 SYDVKM. The CDR3 consists of 16 residues. CDR3 coding DNA: TGTGCCAGCAGTGTCCCCAGAGGGGGAGTGGCAGATACGCAGTATTTT. Its translation is CASSVPRGGVADTQYF.

A few counts support this clonotype. The V gene is TRBV5-1, the J gene TRBJ2-5; TRBD2 agrees at 13 bases. CDR3 length: 17 residues. The germline V gene encodes CDR1 SGHRS and CDR2 YFSETQ. The trim removed 4 bases at V and 3 bases at J, leaving 9 bases unmatched. As DNA, the CDR3 is TGCGCCAGCAGCCCCACTAGCGGGAGGGTTTTTAAAGAGACCCAGTACTTC. Translated, it gives CASSPTSGRVFKETQYF.

This rearrangement joins TRBV12-3 or TRBV12-4 to TRBJ2-7, with D perhaps matching TRBD2 (7 bases). Trimming shortened V by 1 base and J by 6 bases, and 16 bases separated the two germline ends. This CDR3 has 15 residues. The CDR3 sequence is CASSLVLGGGIEQYF. The CDR3 DNA is TGTGCCAGCAGTTTAGTTTTAGGGGGAGGGATCGAGCAGTACTTC.

V gene TRBV12-3 or TRBV12-4 combines with J gene TRBJ1-1; 9 positions match TRBD1. The V segment lost 6 bases and the J segment 12 bases; nucleotides outside the gene matches: 8. CDR3 size: 12 residues. The CDR3 DNA reads TGTGCCAGCAGCACGGGACAGGGTTTTACTTTCTTT. This gives the protein CASSTGQGFTFF.

This clonotype was found a few times. The CDR3 loop is CATSLTPGGTYEQYF. DNA for the CDR3: TGTGCCACCAGCCTAACTCCGGGGGGCACCTACGAGCAGTACTTC. J is TRBJ2-7 and V is TRBV15, with a weak D call TRBD2 (7 bases). Germline CDR1 and CDR2: LNHNV and YYDKDF (reference sequence). There are 15 residues in the CDR3. Trimming left V 5 bases short and J 2 bases short, with 16 bases between.

This clonotype occurred a few times. The gene calls are TRBV5-1 and TRBJ2-1; D gene uncertain. This CDR3 has 16 residues. The germline V gene has CDR1 SGHRS and CDR2 YFSETQ. Trimming took off 0 bases at V and 6 bases at J, with 16 bases between the two ends. CDR3 amino acids: CASSLAMAGPPNEQFF. As DNA, the CDR3 is TGCGCCAGCAGCTTGGCCATGGCAGGTCCCCCCAATGAGCAGTTCTTC.

V gene TRBV28 combines with J gene TRBJ2-5; the D gene is possibly TRBD1 (6 bases). The CDR3 loop spans 15 amino acids. Germline CDR1 and CDR2: MDHEN and SYDVKM. V lost 4 bases to trimming and J lost 4 bases, with 16 bases between them. The CDR3 reads CASSSPYRVGETQYF. The CDR3, as DNA: TGTGCCAGCAGTTCCCCCTACAGGGTTGGAGAGACCCAGTACTTC.

This clonotype was found a few times. The chain combines TRBV6-1 with TRBJ2-7; D is possibly TRBD2 (6 bases). The CDR3 is 15 amino acids. The germline CDR1 and CDR2 sequences are MNHNS and SASEGT. Trimming cost V 5 bases and J 2 bases, with 16 bases left between them. CDR3: CASSKLLAGPYEQYF. The CDR3 nucleotides read TGTGCCAGCAGTAAACTACTGGCGGGGCCCTACGAGCAGTACTTC.

The V call is TRBV10-3, the J call TRBJ1-1; the D is unclear. Trimming removed 2 bases at V and 4 bases at J, with 20 bases between. The CDR3 is 17 amino acids. CDR1 and CDR2 from the germline V gene are ENHRY and SYGVKD. The CDR3 reads CAISEPFPEDRLTEAFF. In DNA, the CDR3 is TGTGCCATCAGTGAGCCCTTCCCCGAGGATCGACTCACTGAAGCTTTCTTT.

The chain is built from TRBV7-9 and TRBJ2-3; 8 nucleotides align to TRBD2. CDR1 is SEHNR, CDR2 FQNEAQ, per germline (reference sequence). V shed 4 bases, J shed 5 bases, and the junction held 8 bases outside the gene matches. The CDR3 consists of 15 residues. The CDR3 is CASSYREGLEDTQYF. The CDR3 DNA reads TGTGCCAGCAGCTATCGGGAGGGCCTCGAAGATACGCAGTATTTT.

This clonotype has just a few counts. The J gene is TRBJ2-7, the V gene TRBV29-1, with D possibly being TRBD2 (6 bases). The V and J ends lost 6 bases and 0 bases respectively, with 18 bases between them. Germline CDR1 reads SQVTM; CDR2 reads ANQGSEA. This CDR3 region has 15 residues. The CDR3 protein is CSVLLTSRSSYEQYF. The DNA of the CDR3 is TGCAGCGTCCTCCTTACTAGCAGGAGCTCCTACGAGCAGTACTTC.

This clonotype was recorded a few times. The CDR3 region has the DNA TGTGCCAGCAGTTTAACAAAGGGGACTGAAGCTTTCTTT. This sequence encodes CASSLTKGTEAFF. This rearrangement joins TRBV27 to TRBJ1-1, with D perhaps matching TRBD1 (5 bases). Trimming took 2 bases from V and 5 from J, leaving 9 bases between them. This CDR3 spans 13 amino acids. Germline V gene data show CDR1 as MNHEY and CDR2 as SMNVEV (reference sequence).

This clonotype has only a few counts. The CDR3 region is CASSLSQPYYGYTF. The CDR3 DNA reads TGTGCCAGCAGCTTAAGTCAGCCTTACTATGGCTACACCTTC. This rearrangement joins TRBV7-2 to TRBJ1-2; D is uncertain. The CDR3 length is 14 residues. Trimming removed 2 bases from V and 3 bases from J, with 10 bases in between. In germline, CDR1 is SGHTA, CDR2 FQGNSA.

The chain has TRBV20-1 and TRBJ2-3, with D unclear. There are 10 residues in the CDR3. Trimming left V 6 bases short and J 8 bases short, with 9 bases between. Germline V gene data show CDR1 as DFQATT and CDR2 as SNEGSKA (reference sequence). Written as DNA, the CDR3 is TGCAGTGCCGCCCGAATTACGCAGTATTTT. It encodes CSAARITQYF.

About this clonotype: The junction and the germline gene differ at one end; a read error may be behind it. The chain recombines TRBV7-2 with TRBJ2-1, with 12 bases aligning to TRBD2. Germline V gives CDR1 SGHTA, CDR2 FQGNSA. The CDR3 runs to 18 residues. The chain's CDR3 is CASSLAPSLLAGGNERFF. The CDR3 DNA follows: TGTGCCAGCAGCTTAGCACCTTCACTACTAGCGGGAGGTAATGAGCGGTTCTTC.

This clonotype was counted only a few times. The chain is built from TRBV2 and TRBJ2-7; D not certain. V dropped 6 bases and J dropped 0 bases, with 12 bases sitting between them. Germline lookup yields CDR1 SNHLY and CDR2 FYNNEI. The CDR3 totals 14 residues. The CDR3 sequence is CASRLSPSSYEQYF. Written as DNA, the CDR3 is TGTGCCAGCAGACTTAGCCCGTCCTCCTACGAGCAGTACTTC.

V is TRBV6-5 and J is TRBJ2-3, with TRBD2 matching over 7 bases. This CDR3 is built from 12 residues. The V segment lost 6 bases and the J segment 8 bases; nucleotides outside the gene matches: 5. The germline gives CDR1 MNHEY, CDR2 SVGAGI. The CDR3 coding sequence is TGTGCCAGCAGCGGGCCGGGGGGTACGCAGTATTTT. As protein: CASSGPGGTQYF.